These T cell receptor beta chains were read from a single sample in a study of cytomegalovirus exposure and HLA in healthy donors. Measured with immunoSEQ multiplex PCR; TCRdb has only the in-frame clones, and not every one. This table has approximately 190,000 clones, 60% to 80% appearing once. Sequences were obtained from PBMCs. The receptors here all came from a woman in her twenties or thirties in good health and CMV-seropositive. CDR3s include the opening cysteine and the closing phenylalanine or tryptophan. Each record gives: clone size, V gene, J gene, D gene, CDR3 DNA, CDR3 protein. A D gene is named only where the DNA matches it firmly. Rows give clone size only sometimes, using once, few, many, or a class for an expanded clone.

>once|TRBV19|TRBJ1-1|TRBD1
TGTGCCAGTAGTACAGCCCGGACAGGGAACACTGAAGCTTTCTTT
CASSTARTGNTEAFF
>-|TRBV6-5|TRBJ1-2|-
TGTGCCAGCAGTTACTCGACGCAGGGTGGCTATGGCTACACCTTC
CASSYSTQGGYGYTF
>-|TRBV19|TRBJ1-3|TRBD1
TGTGCCAGTACGTTGAGAGGGACAGGGCTGGGAAACACCATATATTTT
CASTLRGTGLGNTIYF
>-|TRBV9|TRBJ1-1|-
TGTGCCAGCAGCGTCAGGGAAAACACTGAAGCTTTCTTT
CASSVRENTEAFF
>-|TRBV28|TRBJ2-7|TRBD2
TGTGCCAGCAGCAGGAGCGGGAGTTCCTACGAGCAGTACTTC
CASSRSGSSYEQYF
>-|TRBV11-2|TRBJ2-3|TRBD2
TGTGCCAGCAGCCCCAGGGGACTAGCTCCCGGTGGTACGCAGTATTTT
CASSPRGLAPGGTQYF
>once|TRBV7-9|TRBJ2-7|-
TGTGCCAGCAGCATTACCACAAACGAGCAGTACTTC
CASSITTNEQYF
>-|TRBV7-6|TRBJ2-7|TRBD1
TGTGCCAGCAGCCTCAGACAGGGTAGGGACGAGCAGTACTTC
CASSLRQGRDEQYF
>-|TRBV18|TRBJ2-7|-
TGTGCCAGCTCACTTATCCAGGGGCACGAGCAGTACTTC
CASSLIQGHEQYF
>-|TRBV10-3|TRBJ1-5|-
TGTGCCATCAGTGACCTCCAGGGAGGTGGCAATCAGCCCCAGCATTTT
CAISDLQGGGNQPQHF
>-|TRBV6-6|TRBJ2-7|-
TGTGCCAGCAGCCCCAGGCGTCTTACCTACGAGCAGTACTTC
CASSPRRLTYEQYF
>-|TRBV2|TRBJ2-7|-
TGTGCCAGCAGCTTCTCCGGGACACCACCCTACGAGCAGTACTTC
CASSFSGTPPYEQYF
>-|TRBV30|TRBJ2-5|TRBD2
TGTGCCTGGAGTGTAGGCCCCTGGAGCGGGGCTAAAGAGACCCGGTACTTC
CAWSVGPWSGAKETRYF
>-|TRBV4-2|TRBJ2-7|-
TGTGCCAGCAGCCAAGCCTTCGGACAATCCTACGAGCAGTACTTC
CASSQAFGQSYEQYF
>-|TRBV19|TRBJ2-7|TRBD1
TGTGCCAGTAGTCGCACCGGGACAGGGGCCTACGAGCAGTACTTC
CASSRTGTGAYEQYF
>-|TRBV7-9|TRBJ2-7|TRBD2
TGTGCCAGCAGCTTAGCGCTGAGTAGCGGGAGTCACGAGCAGTACTTC
CASSLALSSGSHEQYF
>medium-sized|TRBV6-1|TRBJ2-1|TRBD2
TGTGCCAGCAGTGGGTTGGGCGGGGGGTTCAATGAGCAGTTCTTC
CASSGLGGGFNEQFF
>few|TRBV6-6|TRBJ1-2|-
TGTGCCAGCAGTTACTCGGAGGGGGGGGTCAGGGGTGGCTACACCTTC
CASSYSEGGVRGGYTF
>-|TRBV4-2|TRBJ2-5|-
TGTGCCAGCAGCCAAGGAAGTCGCGGGGCTTCCCTCGCGGCACTGGAGACCCAGTACTTC
CASSQGSRGASLAALETQYF
>-|TRBV19|TRBJ1-2|-
TGTGCCAGTAGTATGGTTAGCTATGGCTACACCTTC
CASSMVSYGYTF
>-|TRBV27|TRBJ2-7|-
TGTGCCAGCCTTTCAGAGGACTACGAGCAGTACTTC
CASLSEDYEQYF
>-|TRBV5-1|TRBJ1-5|TRBD1
TGCGCCAGCAGCTTGGGGACAGGGGGCGTCGGTAATCAGCCCCAGCATTTT
CASSLGTGGVGNQPQHF